This TCR beta chain emerged from a study of post-analysis software for immune sequencing data. Study-level information: Disease trajectories encompassed relapsing-remitting, secondary progressive and progressive-relapsing multiple sclerosis. Study-level points and caveats: F measure clustering grouped samples strongly by preparation batch. About five TRBV segments were more frequent in patients than controls; TRBV5-6, TRBV5-1 and TRBV20-1 belonged to this group. Significantly decreased normalized Chao1 diversity was recorded for multiple sclerosis patients relative to controls.

CDR1 and CDR2 (germline): SGHRS, YFSETQ. This CDR3 region has 15 residues. V was trimmed by 5 bases and J by 0 bases, leaving 15 bases between them. TCR beta libraries were prepared from cDNA with unique molecular identifiers. Yield was around 500,000 cDNA molecules from approximately 0.91 to 9.4 million T cells. TCRdb re-analysed the PCR reads in MiXCR, keeping a single row per CDR3 protein. This table holds about 820,000 distinct CDR3 sequences, around 53% found once. This clonotype appeared a few times. Its antigen remains unidentified. Sample: blood. This receptor was taken from a girl aged 5-17 years with multiple sclerosis. The rearrangement joins TRBV5-1 to TRBJ2-7; tentatively, D is TRBD1 or TRBD2 (6 bases each). CDR3 loop: CASRPPGGLSYEQYF. In nucleotides, the CDR3 is TGCGCCAGCAGACCCCCCGGGGGCCTCTCCTACGAGCAGTACTTC. Looking up the rest from reference TRBV5-1 and TRBJ2-7 gives the full variable domain: KAGVTQTPRYLIKTRGQQVTLSCSPISGHRSVSWYQQTPGQGLQFLFEYFSETQRNKGNFPGRFSGRQFSNSRSEMNVSTLELGDSALYLCASRPPGGLSYEQYFGPGTRLTVT.